This TCR beta chain was captured in a study of T-cell memory formation after mild COVID-19. As regards this clonotype: The antigen remains unidentified.

TCRdb itself ran the 5' RACE reads through MiXCR, one entry per CDR3 protein. The sample lists about 320,000 distinct CDR3 sequences; 14% were seen once. Study-wide findings and caveats: Contracting CD8+ clones were enriched in EMRA, CD4+ mainly in CM and EM. Confirmation of SARS-CoV-2 specificity was lacking for second-wave clones peaking day 37.

Trimming pared 5 bases from V and 5 bases from J, leaving 13 bases between. This CDR3 region has 14 residues. Germline assignment: CDR1 SGHTS and CDR2 YDEGEE. Sequencing was carried out using PBMCs or a T cell subset sorted from them (not recorded which). The clonotype was recovered from a man aged 18 to 29 who had mild COVID-19 (a few samples of this study predate the infection). Cell type and time point are not known. J is TRBJ1-4 and V is TRBV5-8; D not certain. In DNA, the CDR3 is TGTGCCAGCAGTCCCAGGATGGTAAATGAAAAACTGTTTTTT. Residues: CASSPRMVNEKLFF.